This T cell receptor (beta chain) was sequenced for a study of OX40 agonist ivuxolimab in advanced cancers. About the investigation overall: Ivuxolimab was an agonistic, fully human IgG2 monoclonal antibody directed against OX40 (CD134), a costimulatory receptor. Intravenous ivuxolimab was administered to patients every 2 weeks at six dose levels: 0.01, 0.1, 0.3, 1.5, 3 and 10 mg/kg. Among the roughly 50 dose-escalation patients, around 20 had hepatocellular carcinoma, about 15 melanoma, 9 renal cell carcinoma and 9 head and neck cancer. In the dose-escalation cohort, approximately 80% of patients were male, and the mean age was 60 years with a range of roughly 23 to 79. Prior anti-PD-1, anti-PD-L1 or anti-CTLA-4 therapy was permitted, and checkpoint inhibitors had been received by 40% to 50% of dose-escalation patients. Partial responses were achieved by three dose-escalation patients, of whom one had hepatocellular carcinoma and two had cutaneous melanoma. Peripheral TCRbeta sequencing aimed to test whether ivuxolimab altered TCR sequence diversity and caused clonal T-cell expansion. The paper describes the monotherapy dose-escalation part (N ≈ 52 patients) of the phase I trial of ivuxolimab.

Remarks on this clone: Its antigen has not been determined. Base-call qualities are not available, and no considerably larger clone is one nucleotide away.

Genomic DNA was isolated from the sorted cells so that the TCRbeta CDR3 region could be sequenced. The immunoSEQ Assay was used to sequence the TCRbeta CDR3 regions. Entries here come from immuneACCESS through TCRdb and include only in-frame sequences with V and J called. Some clones fail to appear in such tables; in the studies checked, an unresolved V gene covers under half of the shortfall, and the cause of the remainder is unknown. A total of about 70,000 clones appear in this sample, around 90% of them only once. Together, the top ten hold about 2.2% of the sample. The investigation overall reported the following: Antigen specificity was not determined for the clonally expanded peripheral T cells. Low levels of normalized T-cell clonal expansion were also shown by some nonresponding patients. After ivuxolimab, more expanded clones were found on average in CD8+ T cells than in CD4+ T cells. At doses from 0.1 to 3.0 mg/kg, clonal expansion was seen in both CD4+ and CD8+ blood T cells between baseline and week 6. Partial responders in the 0.1-3.0 mg/kg groups had among the lowest normalized peripheral clonal expansion, especially among CD8+ T cells.

Patients with a history of autoimmune disease or receiving systemic immunosuppression were excluded from the trial. Peripheral blood for TCR sequencing was drawn from every dose cohort at baseline, at cycle 4 day 1 and at cycle 7 day 1. The samples were taken from a phase I, first-in-human, multicenter, open-label dose-escalation trial of ivuxolimab. The trial enrolled adults with locally advanced or metastatic head and neck squamous cell, hepatocellular, melanoma or renal cell carcinoma. CD4+ and CD8+ T cells were sorted separately from peripheral blood before TCR sequencing. The origin of this receptor is an adult with an advanced solid tumor such as melanoma, head and neck, liver or kidney cancer. The material sequenced was CD4+ or CD8+ T cells sorted from blood, taken in a trial of the OX40 agonist ivuxolimab.

The DNA sequence is as follows: TGTGCCAGCTCGGTCTCAATTGGGACTCTACAGTACTTC. This is translated as CASSVSIGTLQYF. The sequence joins TRBV18 to TRBJ2-7; the D region possibly corresponds to TRBD2 (6 bases align). Cut back by 6 bases and 10 bases, the V and J ends lie 19 bases apart. From the cysteine through the phenylalanine, the CDR3 covers 13 amino acids. Only CDR3 DNA is held: 39 bases, read in frame from base 1. CDR1 and CDR2 were assigned from the germline V gene as KGHSH and LQKENI. Reference TRBV18 and TRBJ2-7 genes cover what lies past the CDR3, so the full variable domain is NAGVMQNPRHLVRRRGQEARLRCSPMKGHSHVYWYRQLPEEGLKFMVYLQKENIIDESGMPKERFSAEFPKEGPSILRIQQVVRGDSAAYFCASSVSIGTLQYFGPGTRLTVT.